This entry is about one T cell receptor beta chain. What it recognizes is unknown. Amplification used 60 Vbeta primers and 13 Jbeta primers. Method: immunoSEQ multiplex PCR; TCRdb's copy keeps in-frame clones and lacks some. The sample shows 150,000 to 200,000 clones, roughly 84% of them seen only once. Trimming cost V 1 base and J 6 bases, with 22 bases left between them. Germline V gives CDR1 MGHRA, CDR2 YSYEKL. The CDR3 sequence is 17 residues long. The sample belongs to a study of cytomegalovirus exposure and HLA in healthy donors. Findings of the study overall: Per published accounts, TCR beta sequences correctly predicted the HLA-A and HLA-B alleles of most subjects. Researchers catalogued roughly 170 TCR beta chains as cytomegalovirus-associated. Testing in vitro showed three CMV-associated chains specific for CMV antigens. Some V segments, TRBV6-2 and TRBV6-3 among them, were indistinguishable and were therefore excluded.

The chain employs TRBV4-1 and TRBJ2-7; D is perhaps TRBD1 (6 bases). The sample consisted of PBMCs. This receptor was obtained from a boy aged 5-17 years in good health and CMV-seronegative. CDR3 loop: CASSQVSPQGSNGEQYF. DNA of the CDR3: TGCGCCAGCAGCCAAGTTTCTCCACAGGGAAGTAATGGCGAGCAGTACTTC.